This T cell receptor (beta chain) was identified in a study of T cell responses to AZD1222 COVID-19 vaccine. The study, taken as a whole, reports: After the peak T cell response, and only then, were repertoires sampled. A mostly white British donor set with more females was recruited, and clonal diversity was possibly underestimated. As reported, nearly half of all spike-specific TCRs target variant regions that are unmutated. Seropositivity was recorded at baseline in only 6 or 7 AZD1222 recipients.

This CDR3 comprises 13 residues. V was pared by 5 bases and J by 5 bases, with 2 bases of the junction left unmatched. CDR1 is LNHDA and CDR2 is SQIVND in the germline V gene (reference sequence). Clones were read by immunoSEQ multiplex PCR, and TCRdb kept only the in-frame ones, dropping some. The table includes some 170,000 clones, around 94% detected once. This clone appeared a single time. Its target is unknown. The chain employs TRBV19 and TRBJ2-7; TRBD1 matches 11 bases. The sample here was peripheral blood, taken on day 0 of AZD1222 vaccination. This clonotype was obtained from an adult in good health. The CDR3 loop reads CASSPGQGDEQYF. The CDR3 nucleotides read TGTGCCAGTAGTCCGGGACAGGGGGACGAGCAGTACTTC.